This T cell receptor beta chain comes out of a study of blood T cell repertoires in COVID-19. About the research overall: PBMCs, B-cell-depleted T cells, or T cells provided the cDNA or gDNA that made up the material.

The data were produced by immunoSEQ multiplex PCR, yet TCRdb's version contains in-frame clones alone and is incomplete. Counted here are 200,000 to 250,000 clones, 83% occurring once; the ten biggest clones make up about 5.3%. This clone was seen a handful of times. Germline CDR1 is SGHNT and CDR2 is YYREEE (reference sequence). V gave up 3 bases and J gave up 4 bases, with 8 bases separating them. This CDR3 spans 12 amino acids. Recruitment covered about two dozen US areas and drew participants whose ages spanned about 18 to 90 years. Cohort allocation depended upon clinical history that participants reported.

This sequence originates from a woman in her forties or fifties who had been exposed to COVID-19. This chain joins TRBV5-4 and TRBJ2-7; D gene unclear. The sequenced material came from PBMCs or T cells enriched from blood (not recorded which). The CDR3 spells CASSSPGYEQYF. In DNA, the CDR3 is TGTGCCAGCAGCTCCCCGGGTTACGAGCAGTACTTC.